This T cell receptor (beta chain) was identified in a study of cytomegalovirus exposure and HLA in healthy donors. Overall study findings and caveats: Within an earlier analysis, most TCR beta V segments proved productive either about 87% or about 30% of the time.

The PCR had 60 Vbeta and 13 Jbeta primers. The protocol was immunoSEQ multiplex PCR, while the TCRdb copy is restricted to in-frame clones and leaves out a portion. The profile covers roughly 150,000 clones, with 70% to 85% appearing a single time and about 1.3% taken by the ten largest. The germline V gene has CDR1 MDHEN and CDR2 SYDVKM. With V trimmed by 7 bases and J by 5 bases, 13 bases remained unmatched. This CDR3 spans 16 amino acids. To note about this clone: The antigen remains undetermined.

The TCR originated in a male donor in good health and CMV-seronegative. The specimen was PBMCs. The chain couples TRBV28 to TRBJ1-1; 10 bases fit TRBD1. The chain's CDR3 is CASNPLTGGSRTEAFF. The CDR3 DNA sequence: TGTGCCAGCAACCCCTTGACAGGGGGCTCGAGGACTGAAGCTTTCTTT.